The rows below give T cell receptor beta chains drawn from one sample of a study of blood T cell repertoires in COVID-19. The table came from immunoSEQ multiplex PCR; TCRdb's copy has only in-frame clones and leaves some out. The table records 200,000 to 250,000 clones, around 80% of them present only once. Material: peripheral blood. These TCRs come from a young woman with acute or convalescent COVID-19. Each CDR3 is given with its conserved first and last residue. D genes are given only for firm matches. Where a row states a size, it is once, few, many or the class of an expanded clone; other rows omit it.

V gene: TRBV7-2
clone size: few
CDR3 length: 12
J gene: TRBJ2-3
D gene: TRBD2
CDR3 protein: CASSPGRDTQYF
CDR3 DNA: TGTGCCAGCAGCCCCGGGAGGGATACGCAGTATTTT

V gene: TRBV27
clone size: -
CDR3 length: 15
J gene: TRBJ1-2
D gene: -
CDR3 protein: CASSPFSGSIYGYTF
CDR3 DNA: TGTGCCAGCAGTCCATTTTCGGGGAGTATCTATGGCTACACCTTC

V gene: TRBV19
clone size: few
CDR3 length: 14
J gene: TRBJ1-2
D gene: TRBD1
CDR3 protein: CASRDRGLVGGYTF
CDR3 DNA: TGTGCCAGTAGGGACAGGGGATTAGTGGGTGGCTACACCTTC

V gene: TRBV28
clone size: -
CDR3 length: 15
J gene: TRBJ2-5
D gene: -
CDR3 protein: CASSWGTHLQETQYF
CDR3 DNA: TGTGCCAGCAGTTGGGGGACACATCTACAAGAGACCCAGTACTTC

V gene: TRBV6-5
clone size: -
CDR3 length: 14
J gene: TRBJ2-1
D gene: -
CDR3 protein: CASSPRGSYNEQFF
CDR3 DNA: TGTGCCAGCAGTCCACGGGGCTCCTACAATGAGCAGTTCTTC

V gene: TRBV5-1
clone size: -
CDR3 length: 14
J gene: TRBJ2-5
D gene: TRBD2
CDR3 protein: CASSFSGTGETQYF
CDR3 DNA: TGCGCCAGCAGCTTTAGCGGGACGGGAGAGACCCAGTACTTC

V gene: TRBV6-5
clone size: -
CDR3 length: 15
J gene: TRBJ1-2
D gene: TRBD1
CDR3 protein: CASSYGQAANYGYTF
CDR3 DNA: TGTGCCAGCAGTTACGGACAGGCGGCTAACTATGGCTACACCTTC

V gene: TRBV24-1
clone size: -
CDR3 length: 15
J gene: TRBJ1-4
D gene: -
CDR3 protein: CATSESRGKGEKLFF
CDR3 DNA: TGTGCCACCAGTGAAAGCCGAGGGAAGGGTGAAAAACTGTTTTTT

V gene: TRBV19
clone size: -
CDR3 length: 16
J gene: TRBJ1-5
D gene: -
CDR3 protein: CASSNPLGRGEQPQHF
CDR3 DNA: TGTGCCAGTAGTAACCCATTAGGCAGGGGAGAACAGCCCCAGCATTTT

V gene: TRBV6-6
clone size: -
CDR3 length: 16
J gene: TRBJ1-5
D gene: TRBD1
CDR3 protein: CASSYTQGVGNQPQHF
CDR3 DNA: TGTGCCAGCAGTTACACACAGGGGGTGGGCAATCAGCCCCAGCATTTT

V gene: TRBV7-9
clone size: -
CDR3 length: 16
J gene: TRBJ2-3
D gene: -
CDR3 protein: CASSPGQGGFKDTQYF
CDR3 DNA: TGTGCCAGCAGCCCTGGACAGGGAGGGTTTAAAGATACGCAGTATTTT

V gene: TRBV7-2
clone size: -
CDR3 length: 13
J gene: TRBJ2-5
D gene: -
CDR3 protein: CASSLWGGETQYF
CDR3 DNA: TGTGCCAGCAGCTTGTGGGGAGGAGAGACCCAGTACTTC

V gene: TRBV9
clone size: -
CDR3 length: 17
J gene: TRBJ2-3
D gene: TRBD2
CDR3 protein: CASSVAASGRWADTQYF
CDR3 DNA: TGTGCCAGCAGCGTAGCGGCTAGCGGGAGGTGGGCAGATACGCAGTATTTT

V gene: TRBV27
clone size: -
CDR3 length: 16
J gene: TRBJ2-3
D gene: TRBD2
CDR3 protein: CASSRTSGRGTDTQYF
CDR3 DNA: TGTGCCAGCAGTCGGACTAGCGGGAGGGGCACAGATACGCAGTATTTT

V gene: TRBV13
clone size: -
CDR3 length: 18
J gene: TRBJ1-2
D gene: TRBD1
CDR3 protein: CASSLPGQGFQDKYGYTF
CDR3 DNA: TGTGCCAGCAGCCTGCCGGGACAGGGTTTCCAGGACAAGTATGGCTACACCTTC

V gene: TRBV3-1/TRBV3-2
clone size: few
CDR3 length: 15
J gene: TRBJ1-5
D gene: -
CDR3 protein: CASSQVAGGNQPQHF
CDR3 DNA: TGTGCCAGCAGCCAAGTCGCGGGGGGCAATCAGCCCCAGCATTTT